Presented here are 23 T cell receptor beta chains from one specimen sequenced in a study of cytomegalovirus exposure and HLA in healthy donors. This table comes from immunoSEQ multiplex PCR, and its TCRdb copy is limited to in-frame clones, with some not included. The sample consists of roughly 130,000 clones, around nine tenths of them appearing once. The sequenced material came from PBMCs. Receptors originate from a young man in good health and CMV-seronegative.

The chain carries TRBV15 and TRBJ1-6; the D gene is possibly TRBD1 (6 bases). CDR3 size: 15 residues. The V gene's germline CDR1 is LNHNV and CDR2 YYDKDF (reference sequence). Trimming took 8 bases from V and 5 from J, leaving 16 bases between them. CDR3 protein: CATEDTGLNNSPLHF. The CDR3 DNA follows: TGTGCCACCGAAGACACAGGGTTAAATAATTCACCCCTCCACTTT.

The CDR3 DNA sequence: TGTGCCAGCTCACCCTACCAAGAGGCTCTGGGGGCCGGGACCCAGTACTTC. This translates into CASSPYQEALGAGTQYF. J is TRBJ2-5 and V is TRBV18; possible D gene TRBD1, 6 bases. CDR3 size: 17 residues. The ends were cut back, 3 bases at V and 7 bases at J, with 24 bases in the middle. Germline V gene data show CDR1 as KGHSH and CDR2 as LQKENI. The full variable domain, with the rest looked up from reference TRBV18 and TRBJ2-5, is NAGVMQNPRHLVRRRGQEARLRCSPMKGHSHVYWYRQLPEEGLKFMVYLQKENIIDESGMPKERFSAEFPKEGPSILRIQQVVRGDSAAYFCASSPYQEALGAGTQYFGPGTRLLVL.

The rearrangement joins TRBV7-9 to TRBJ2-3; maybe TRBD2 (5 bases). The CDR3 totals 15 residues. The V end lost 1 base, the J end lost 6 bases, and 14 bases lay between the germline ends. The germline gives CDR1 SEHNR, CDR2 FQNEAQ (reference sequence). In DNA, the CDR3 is TGTGCCAGCAGCTTAGGGGAGAGGGCCCGGGATACGCAGTATTTT. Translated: CASSLGERARDTQYF.

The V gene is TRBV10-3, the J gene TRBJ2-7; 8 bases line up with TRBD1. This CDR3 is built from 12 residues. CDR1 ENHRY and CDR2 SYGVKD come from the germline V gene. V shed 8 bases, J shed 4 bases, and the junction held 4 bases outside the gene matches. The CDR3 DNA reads TGTGCCATCGCAGGGGGCCTATACGAGCAGTACTTC. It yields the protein CAIAGGLYEQYF.

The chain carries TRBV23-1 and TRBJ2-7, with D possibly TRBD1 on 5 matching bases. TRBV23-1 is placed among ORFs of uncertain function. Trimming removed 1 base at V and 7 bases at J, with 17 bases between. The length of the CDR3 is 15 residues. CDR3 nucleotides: TGCGCCAGCAGTCAATTCCCACCCCCAGGGTGGGAGCAGTACTTC. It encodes CASSQFPPPGWEQYF.

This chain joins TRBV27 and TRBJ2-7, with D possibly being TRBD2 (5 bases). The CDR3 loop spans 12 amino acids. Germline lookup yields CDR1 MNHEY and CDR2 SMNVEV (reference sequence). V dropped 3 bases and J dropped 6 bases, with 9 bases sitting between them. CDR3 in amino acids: CASSFLRGEQYF. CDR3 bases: TGTGCCAGCAGTTTCCTTCGGGGCGAGCAGTACTTC.

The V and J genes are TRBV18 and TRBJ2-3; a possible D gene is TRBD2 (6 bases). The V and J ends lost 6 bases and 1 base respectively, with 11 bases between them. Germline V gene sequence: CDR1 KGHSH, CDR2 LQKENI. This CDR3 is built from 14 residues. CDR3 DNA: TGTGCCAGCTCGAGGAGGGAGGGCACAGATACGCAGTATTTT. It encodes CASSRREGTDTQYF.

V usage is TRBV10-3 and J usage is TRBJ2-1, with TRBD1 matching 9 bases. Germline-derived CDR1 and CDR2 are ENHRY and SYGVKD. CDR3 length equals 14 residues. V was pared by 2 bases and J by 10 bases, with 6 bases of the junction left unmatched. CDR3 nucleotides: TGTGCCATCAGTGAGCCGGACAGGGGTTGGGAGCAGTTCTTC. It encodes CAISEPDRGWEQFF.

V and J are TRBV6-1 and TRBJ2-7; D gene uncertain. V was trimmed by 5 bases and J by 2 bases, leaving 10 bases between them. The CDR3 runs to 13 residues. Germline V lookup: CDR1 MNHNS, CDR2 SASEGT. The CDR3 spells CASSLQLPYEQYF. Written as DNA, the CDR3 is TGTGCCAGCAGTCTCCAACTCCCCTACGAGCAGTACTTC.

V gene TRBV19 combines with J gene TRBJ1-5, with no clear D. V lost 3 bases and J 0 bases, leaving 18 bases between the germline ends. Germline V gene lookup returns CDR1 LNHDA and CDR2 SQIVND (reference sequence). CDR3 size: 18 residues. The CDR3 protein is CASSISPQIIYSNQPQHF. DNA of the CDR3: TGTGCCAGTAGTATTTCTCCACAAATAATATATAGCAATCAGCCCCAGCATTTT.

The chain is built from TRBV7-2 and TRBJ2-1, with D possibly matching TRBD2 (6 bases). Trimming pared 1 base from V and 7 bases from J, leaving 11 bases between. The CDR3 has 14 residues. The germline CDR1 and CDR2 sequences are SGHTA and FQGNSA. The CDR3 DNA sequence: TGTGCCAGCAGCTTAGGTGGCGGGGTGAATGAGCAGTTCTTC. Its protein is CASSLGGGVNEQFF.

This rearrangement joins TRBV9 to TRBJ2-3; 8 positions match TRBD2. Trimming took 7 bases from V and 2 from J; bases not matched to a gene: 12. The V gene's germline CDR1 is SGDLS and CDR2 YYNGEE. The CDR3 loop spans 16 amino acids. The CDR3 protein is CASPVRTSGTTDTQYF. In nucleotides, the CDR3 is TGTGCCAGCCCCGTGAGAACTAGCGGAACCACAGATACGCAGTATTTT.

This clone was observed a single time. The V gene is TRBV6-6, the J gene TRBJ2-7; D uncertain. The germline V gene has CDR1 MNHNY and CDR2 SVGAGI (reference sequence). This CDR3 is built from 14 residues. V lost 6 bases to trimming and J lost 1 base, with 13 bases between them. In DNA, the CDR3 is TGTGCCAGCAGAGGTTCGGGTAATTCCTACGAGCAGTACTTC. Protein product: CASRGSGNSYEQYF.

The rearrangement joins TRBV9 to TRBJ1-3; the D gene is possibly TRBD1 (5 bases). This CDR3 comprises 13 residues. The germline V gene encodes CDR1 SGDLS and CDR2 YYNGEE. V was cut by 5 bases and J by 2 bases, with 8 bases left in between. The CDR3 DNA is TGTGCCAGCAGTGGGACTCCTGGAAACACCATATATTTT. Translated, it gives CASSGTPGNTIYF. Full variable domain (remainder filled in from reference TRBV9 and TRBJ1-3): DSGVTQTPKHLITATGQRVTLRCSPRSGDLSVYWYQQSLDQGLQFLIQYYNGEERAKGNILERFSAQQFPDLHSELNLSSLELGDSALYFCASSGTPGNTIYFGEGSWLTVV.

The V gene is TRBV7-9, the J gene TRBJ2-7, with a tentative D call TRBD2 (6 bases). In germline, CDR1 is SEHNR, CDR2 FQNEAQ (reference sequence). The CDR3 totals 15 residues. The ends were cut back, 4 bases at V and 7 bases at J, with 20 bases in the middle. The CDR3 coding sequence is TGTGCCAGCAGCTCCGAGACTAGTCAGCCGGGGGAGCAGTACTTC. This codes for CASSSETSQPGEQYF. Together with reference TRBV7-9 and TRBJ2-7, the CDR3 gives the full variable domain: DTGVSQNPRHKITKRGQNVTFRCDPISEHNRLYWYRQTLGQGPEFLTYFQNEAQLEKSRLLSDRFSAERPKGSFSTLEIQRTEQGDSAMYLCASSSETSQPGEQYFGPGTRLTVT.

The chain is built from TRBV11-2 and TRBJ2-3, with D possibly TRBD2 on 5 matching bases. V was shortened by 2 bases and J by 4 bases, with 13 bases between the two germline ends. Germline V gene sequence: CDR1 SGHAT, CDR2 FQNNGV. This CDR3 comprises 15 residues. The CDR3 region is CASSLSGKGADTQYF. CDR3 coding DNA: TGTGCCAGCAGCTTATCGGGAAAGGGAGCAGATACGCAGTATTTT. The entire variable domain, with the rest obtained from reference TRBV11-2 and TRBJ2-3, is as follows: EAGVAQSPRYKIIEKRQSVAFWCNPISGHATLYWYQQILGQGPKLLIQFQNNGVVDDSQLPKDRFSAERLKGVDSTLKIQPAKLEDSAVYLCASSLSGKGADTQYFGPGTRLTVL.

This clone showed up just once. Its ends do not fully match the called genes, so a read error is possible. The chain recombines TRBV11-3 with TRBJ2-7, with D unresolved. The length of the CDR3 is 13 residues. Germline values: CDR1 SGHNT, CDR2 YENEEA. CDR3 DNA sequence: TGTGCCAGCAGCTTCGGTATATCCTCCGAGCAGTACTTC. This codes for CASSFGISSEQYF.

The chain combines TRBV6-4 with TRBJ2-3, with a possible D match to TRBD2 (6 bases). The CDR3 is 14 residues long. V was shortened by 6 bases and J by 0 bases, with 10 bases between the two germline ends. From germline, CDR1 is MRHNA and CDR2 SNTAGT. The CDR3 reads CASSKRASTDTQYF. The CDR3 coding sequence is TGTGCCAGCAGCAAGCGGGCCAGCACAGATACGCAGTATTTT.

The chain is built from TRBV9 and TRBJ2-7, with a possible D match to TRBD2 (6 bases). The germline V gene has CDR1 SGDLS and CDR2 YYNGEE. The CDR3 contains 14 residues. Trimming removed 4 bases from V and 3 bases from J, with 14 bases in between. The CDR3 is CASSQGLAHYEQYF. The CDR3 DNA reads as TGTGCCAGCAGCCAGGGACTTGCCCACTACGAGCAGTACTTC.

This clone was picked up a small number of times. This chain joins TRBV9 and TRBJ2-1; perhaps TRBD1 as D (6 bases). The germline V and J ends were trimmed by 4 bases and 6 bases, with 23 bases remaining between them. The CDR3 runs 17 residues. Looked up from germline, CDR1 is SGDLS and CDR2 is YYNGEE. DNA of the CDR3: TGTGCCAGCAGCACCAGCGTTAGGGGGAGTACGGTCAATGAGCAGTTCTTC. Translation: CASSTSVRGSTVNEQFF.

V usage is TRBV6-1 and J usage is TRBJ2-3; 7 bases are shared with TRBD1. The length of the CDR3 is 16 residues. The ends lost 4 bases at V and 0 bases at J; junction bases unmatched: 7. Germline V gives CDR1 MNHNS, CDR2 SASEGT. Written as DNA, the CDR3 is TGTGCCAGCAGTGTCGGACCGACAGGGAGCACAGATACGCAGTATTTT. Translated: CASSVGPTGSTDTQYF.

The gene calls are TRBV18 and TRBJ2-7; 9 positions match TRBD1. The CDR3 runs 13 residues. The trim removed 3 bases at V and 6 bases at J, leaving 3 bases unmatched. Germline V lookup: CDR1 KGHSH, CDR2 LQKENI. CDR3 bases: TGTGCCAGCTCACCGGGACAGGGTGGCGAGCAGTACTTC. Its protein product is CASSPGQGGEQYF. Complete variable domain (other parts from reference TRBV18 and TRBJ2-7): NAGVMQNPRHLVRRRGQEARLRCSPMKGHSHVYWYRQLPEEGLKFMVYLQKENIIDESGMPKERFSAEFPKEGPSILRIQQVVRGDSAAYFCASSPGQGGEQYFGPGTRLTVT.

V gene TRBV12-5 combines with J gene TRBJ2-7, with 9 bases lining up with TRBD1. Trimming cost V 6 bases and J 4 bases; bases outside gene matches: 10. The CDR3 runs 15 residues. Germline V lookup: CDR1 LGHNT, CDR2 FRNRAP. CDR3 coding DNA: TGTGCTAGTGGCCACGACAGGGGGAAAGCGTACGAGCAGTACTTC. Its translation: CASGHDRGKAYEQYF.